The rows below give T cell receptor beta chains drawn from one sample of a study of CD8 T cells in Susac syndrome. In TCRdb, the immunoSEQ multiplex PCR reads were re-called with MiXCR into one record per CDR3 protein. This table has around 110,000 distinct CDR3 sequences, about 93% appearing once. Specimen: CD8+ T cells from PBMCs. These TCRs come from a human donor with Susac syndrome. Each CDR3 is given with its conserved first and last residue. The D gene is left open where the match is weak. Where a row states a size, it is once, few, many or the class of an expanded clone; other rows omit it.

size	D	J	V	DNA	CDR3
once	NA	TRBJ2-1	TRBV12-3/TRBV12-4	TGTGCCAGCAGTTTGGACAACTACAATGAGCAGTTCTTC	CASSLDNYNEQFF
NA	NA	TRBJ2-7	TRBV27	TGTGCCAGCAGTTTCGGGATCCTCTACGAGCAGTACTTC	CASSFGILYEQYF
NA	NA	TRBJ2-1	TRBV24-1	TGTGCCACTTCCGGGACCCCGTACAATGAGCAGTTCTTC	CATSGTPYNEQFF
NA	TRBD1	TRBJ2-1	TRBV6-1	TGTGCCATAGGGACAGGGACTTACAATGAGCAGTTCTTC	CAIGTGTYNEQFF
NA	NA	TRBJ2-2	TRBV7-2	TGTGCCAGCAGCTTAGGGCTGATTGAGGAGCTGTTTTTT	CASSLGLIEELFF
NA	NA	TRBJ2-7	TRBV7-9	TGTGCCAGCAGCTTAGGAACATCGCTCAGGTACGAGCAGTACTTC	CASSLGTSLRYEQYF
NA	NA	TRBJ2-7	TRBV9	TGTGCCAGCAGCGTCGGTGTGACGGCCTCCTACGAGCAGTACTTC	CASSVGVTASYEQYF
NA	NA	TRBJ1-2	TRBV20-1	TGCAGTGCGCGGACGGAGGAATATGGCTACACCTTC	CSARTEEYGYTF
once	NA	TRBJ2-1	TRBV9	TGTGCCAGCAGCGAGAGGGGGTGGGGAGTAAGCTCCTACAATGAGCAGTTCTTC	CASSERGWGVSSYNEQFF
NA	NA	TRBJ2-5	TRBV2	TGTGCCAGCAGGCCACGGGGTGGAGTGGAGACCCAGTACTTC	CASRPRGGVETQYF
NA	TRBD1	TRBJ2-4	TRBV12-3/TRBV12-4	TGTGCCAGCAGTCCGGGACAGGGGGGATACTTC	CASSPGQGGYF
NA	NA	TRBJ1-2	TRBV3-1	TGTGCCAGCAGCCAAGGTGGTATGGACGGCCTTGGCTACACCTTC	CASSQGGMDGLGYTF
NA	NA	TRBJ2-1	TRBV30	TGTGCCTGGAGTGAGGTGGGCAATGAGCAGTTCTTC	CAWSEVGNEQFF
once	NA	TRBJ2-2	TRBV6-5	TGTGCCAGCAGTCCTAACCCCGGGGAGCTGTTTTTT	CASSPNPGELFF
NA	NA	TRBJ1-1	TRBV29-1	TGCAGCGTACCTCAGGGCTTCACTGAAGCTTTCTTT	CSVPQGFTEAFF
NA	NA	TRBJ2-2	TRBV29-1	TGCAGCGTGACGGGGAACACCGGGGAGCTGTTTTTT	CSVTGNTGELFF
NA	NA	TRBJ2-3	TRBV13	TGTGCCAGCGCCGTTGGGCGTGATACGCAGTATTTT	CASAVGRDTQYF
few	NA	TRBJ1-5	TRBV27	TGTGCCAGCAGTTTAAGGCAGGGAAATCAGCCCCAGCATTTT	CASSLRQGNQPQHF
NA	NA	TRBJ1-1	TRBV9	TGTGCCAGCAGTATTGACGGGAACACTGAAGCTTTCTTT	CASSIDGNTEAFF
NA	NA	TRBJ2-2	TRBV9	TGTGCCAGCAGCGTAGGAGGGGTCGGGGAGCTGTTTTTT	CASSVGGVGELFF
NA	NA	TRBJ2-5	TRBV6-2/TRBV6-3	TGTGCCAGCAGTTTCCGACAACTCCAAGAGACCCAGTACTTC	CASSFRQLQETQYF